These 28 T cell receptor beta chains were all obtained from the same sample, sequenced in a study. TCRdb redid the calling of the 5' RACE reads with MiXCR, one entry per CDR3 protein. Among 10,000 or so distinct CDR3 sequences listed, approximately 25% were seen once. Cells sorted as Tregs were CD4+, CD25+ and CD127-/low. The sequenced sample was Tregs sorted from blood. Receptors originate from a female donor with breast cancer.

A few counts support this clonotype. The chain recombines TRBV4-1 with TRBJ2-1, with 8 positions matching TRBD1. The junction had 8 bases not matched to a gene; V was cut back by 4 bases and J by 6 bases. Germline V lookup: CDR1 MGHRA, CDR2 YSYEKL. The CDR3 extends over 15 amino acids. Here the CDR3 reads CASSPGQGPGNEQFF. CDR3 DNA: TGCGCCAGCAGCCCCGGACAGGGTCCTGGCAATGAGCAGTTCTTC.

By share of the sample, this clonotype is medium-sized. The chain carries TRBV29-1 and TRBJ2-1; possible D gene TRBD2, 6 bases. The CDR3 has 14 residues. V was trimmed by 7 bases and J by 8 bases, leaving 21 bases between them. The germline gives CDR1 SQVTM, CDR2 ANQGSEA. As DNA, the CDR3 is TGCAGCGCTCTGGTGGGAGGCAGCTGGGATGAGCAGTTCTTC. This translates into CSALVGGSWDEQFF.

This clonotype has a handful of counts. The chain recombines TRBV5-1 with TRBJ2-5; D is perhaps TRBD1 (6 bases). Germline lookup yields CDR1 SGHRS and CDR2 YFSETQ. V was trimmed by 3 bases and J by 7 bases, leaving 22 bases between them. The CDR3 length is 16 residues. CDR3 loop: CASSSTGTPRERTQYF. DNA for the CDR3: TGCGCCAGCAGCTCTACCGGGACACCCCGTGAAAGGACCCAGTACTTC.

In its sample, this clonotype ranks as medium-sized. The chain joins TRBV6-7 to TRBJ1-5; TRBD1 is a possible D gene (6 bases). TRBV6-7 is an ORF; its function is uncertain. The V end lost 3 bases, the J end lost 8 bases, and 14 bases lay between the germline ends. This CDR3 has 14 amino acids. The CDR3 sequence: CASSYSGGSKPQHF. CDR3 coding DNA: TGTGCCAGCAGTTATTCCGGGGGCAGTAAGCCCCAGCATTTT.

This clonotype was picked up many times. This chain joins TRBV13 and TRBJ2-7; a weak D match, TRBD1 (5 bases). CDR1 is PRHDT and CDR2 is FYEKMQ in the germline V gene (reference sequence). V was cut by 2 bases and J by 3 bases, with 14 bases left in between. The CDR3 sequence is 15 residues long. The CDR3 coding sequence is TGTGCCAGCAGCTTATCTGGGCAGGGTCTCTACGAGCAGTACTTC. Protein: CASSLSGQGLYEQYF.

The chain combines TRBV5-1 with TRBJ1-2; possibly TRBD1 for D (6 bases). This CDR3 is built from 14 residues. Germline CDR1 is SGHRS and CDR2 is YFSETQ. Trimming removed 1 base at V and 4 bases at J, with 11 bases between. As DNA, the CDR3 is TGCGCCAGCAGCTTGTCCCAGGGGACCTATGGCTACACCTTC. Amino acid sequence: CASSLSQGTYGYTF.

Relative to its sample, this clonotype is medium-sized. The genes are TRBV6-5 and TRBJ1-5; D is unresolved. Trimming pared 4 bases from V and 7 bases from J, leaving 14 bases between. The CDR3 has 14 amino acids. CDR1 is MNHEY and CDR2 is SVGAGI in the germline V gene. CDR3 bases: TGTGCCAGCAGTTCCACCTTCGTCGGACAGCCCCAGCATTTT. This encodes CASSSTFVGQPQHF.

By sample share, this clonotype is medium-sized. The chain is built from TRBV20-1 and TRBJ1-5, with D possibly TRBD1 on 6 matching bases. Germline V gene sequence: CDR1 DFQATT, CDR2 SNEGSKA (reference sequence). Trimming stripped 2 bases from V and 9 bases from J, with 11 bases between. The CDR3 totals 12 residues. The CDR3 protein is CSARSTGGPQHF. In DNA, the CDR3 is TGCAGTGCTAGATCGACAGGAGGGCCCCAGCATTTT.

This clonotype appeared a few times. This chain connects TRBV12-5 to TRBJ1-2; TRBD1 might be the D (5 bases). This CDR3 is built from 12 residues. Germline CDR1 is LGHNT and CDR2 is FRNRAP. The ends were cut back, 5 bases at V and 8 bases at J, with 12 bases in the middle. The CDR3 DNA reads TGTGCTAGTGGTATCGGGGCCAAGGGCTACACCTTC. It encodes CASGIGAKGYTF. Drawing the rest from reference TRBV12-5 and TRBJ1-2, the complete variable domain is DARVTQTPRHKVTEMGQEVTMRCQPILGHNTVFWYRQTMMQGLELLAYFRNRAPLDDSGMPKDRFSAEMPDATLATLKIQPSEPRDSAVYFCASGIGAKGYTFGSGTRLTVV.

This clonotype came up many times. The V call is TRBV7-9, the J call TRBJ2-1, with 9 bases fitting TRBD2. The J segment lost 7 bases and the V segment lost 5 bases, leaving 12 bases of the junction unmatched. In germline, CDR1 is SEHNR, CDR2 FQNEAQ (reference sequence). The CDR3 has 16 residues. CDR3 in amino acids: CASSHRLAVMGNEQFF. DNA of the CDR3: TGTGCCAGCAGCCATCGACTAGCGGTTATGGGGAATGAGCAGTTCTTC.

This clonotype has ten or more counts. The V call is TRBV20-1, the J call TRBJ2-7; 9 bases line up with TRBD2. Germline V gives CDR1 DFQATT, CDR2 SNEGSKA (reference sequence). The CDR3 is made up of 16 amino acids. The V gene end was trimmed by 1 base and the J gene end by 7 bases; junction bases not matched to a gene: 14. CDR3 bases: TGCAGTGCTAGAGTCCGGGGCGGGAGGGCCTCAGGGGAGCAGTACTTC. Translated, it gives CSARVRGGRASGEQYF.

In the case of this clonotype: A read error is possible here, since a much larger clone lies one base away. V usage is TRBV28 and J usage is TRBJ1-6; 7 positions match TRBD1. CDR1 is MDHEN, CDR2 SYDVKM, per germline. V gave up 3 bases and J gave up 9 bases; unmatched junction bases: 5. The CDR3 extends over 14 amino acids. CDR3 residues: CASSFRQGISPLHF. CDR3 nucleotides: TGTGCCAGCAGTTTCCGACAGGGTATTTCACCCCTCCACTTT. Complete variable domain (other parts from reference TRBV28 and TRBJ1-6): DVKVTQSSRYLVKRTGEKVFLECVQDMDHENMFWYRQDPGLGLRLIYFSYDVKMKEKGDIPEGYSVSREKKERFSLILESASTNQTSMYLCASSFRQGISPLHFGNGTRLTVT.

This clonotype was observed many times. The CDR3 DNA reads as TGTGCCAGTAGTATTAGGGACGGCACAGATACGCAGTATTTT. Residues: CASSIRDGTDTQYF. The V gene is TRBV19, the J gene TRBJ2-3; either TRBD1 or TRBD2 may supply D (5 bases each). This CDR3 is built from 14 residues. Germline loops: CDR1 LNHDA, CDR2 SQIVND (reference sequence). V was cut by 3 bases and J by 1 base, with 8 bases left in between.

This clonotype was detected ten times or more. V gene TRBV9 combines with J gene TRBJ2-3; 9 bases align to TRBD2. J was trimmed by 2 bases and V by 0 bases; bases with no gene match: 4. Germline V CDR1 and CDR2: SGDLS, YYNGEE. The CDR3 totals 16 residues. CDR3 amino acids: CASSVGGLAPTDTQYF. The CDR3 nucleotides are TGTGCCAGCAGCGTAGGCGGACTAGCGCCCACAGATACGCAGTATTTT.

A remark on this clonotype: A single base separates this from a much larger clone, so it may be a read error. Lacking the conserved final phenylalanine or tryptophan, this CDR3 likely reflects a read error. This chain uses TRBV6-6 with TRBJ1-1; D is perhaps TRBD1 (6 bases). Germline V lookup: CDR1 MNHNY, CDR2 SVGAGI (reference sequence). The V gene lost 2 bases and the J gene lost 8 bases, with 9 bases spanning the gap. CDR3 length: 12 residues. CDR3 nucleotide sequence: TGTGCCAGCAGTTACGGGGGGCGGGAAGCTTTCCTT. Translating it yields CASSYGGREAFL.

This clonotype came up once. A read error may produce the germline difference seen at one junction end. The chain uses TRBV24-1 and TRBJ2-1; D is tentatively TRBD1 or TRBD2 (5 bases each). This CDR3 is built from 17 residues. CDR1 and CDR2 from the germline V gene are KGHDR and SFDVKD. CDR3 loop: CTTSDSSAGSSYNEQFF. The CDR3, as DNA: TGTACCACCAGTGATTCAAGTGCAGGGAGCTCCTACAATGAGCAGTTCTTC.

About this clonotype: Given the absence of the conserved phenylalanine or tryptophan at the CDR3 end, a read error is likely. The V and J genes are TRBV27 and TRBJ1-5, with D unclear. The CDR3 has 13 amino acids. Per germline, CDR1 MNHEY and CDR2 SMNVEV (reference sequence). The V end was cut by 8 bases, the J end by 2 bases, with 10 bases between. The CDR3 region has the DNA TGTGCCAGCTCCCCAGCGGGCAATCAGCCCCAGCATCTT. This gives the protein CASSPAGNQPQHL.

This clonotype was picked up many times. The chain's CDR3 is CSARDPGQGGSPLHF. CDR3 nucleotide sequence: TGCAGTGCTAGAGACCCGGGACAGGGGGGTTCACCCCTCCACTTT. This chain connects TRBV20-1 to TRBJ1-6; 11 bases are a match to TRBD1. Germline assignment: CDR1 DFQATT and CDR2 SNEGSKA (reference sequence). The CDR3 runs 15 residues. Trimming cost V 0 bases and J 9 bases; bases outside gene matches: 4.

Details on this clonotype: A much larger clone lies a single base off, so this may be a read error. V and J are TRBV11-2 and TRBJ2-7, with TRBD2 as a possible D gene (5 bases). The CDR3 covers 15 residues. The germline V gene encodes CDR1 SGHAT and CDR2 FQNNGV. In nucleotides, the CDR3 is TGTGCCAGCAGCTTAGACGAGGGCTTGACCTACGAGCGGTACTTC. The encoded protein is CASSLDEGLTYERYF. The whole variable domain, filled in from reference TRBV11-2 and TRBJ2-7, reads EAGVAQSPRYKIIEKRQSVAFWCNPISGHATLYWYQQILGQGPKLLIQFQNNGVVDDSQLPKDRFSAERLKGVDSTLKIQPAKLEDSAVYLCASSLDEGLTYERYFGPGTRLTVT.

A few counts support this clonotype. The chain has TRBV12-5 and TRBJ1-2, with D unresolved. Germline V gives CDR1 LGHNT, CDR2 FRNRAP. This CDR3 is built from 14 residues. V lost 3 bases and J 4 bases, leaving 12 bases between the germline ends. The CDR3 loop is CASGFLGLPYGYTF. As DNA, the CDR3 is TGTGCTAGTGGTTTTCTAGGGTTACCCTATGGCTACACCTTC.

A few counts support this clonotype. A read error may be the cause here, since a much bigger clone is one base away. V and J are TRBV6-5 and TRBJ2-1; no definite D call. This CDR3 is 14 amino acids long. Germline V gene data show CDR1 as MNHEY and CDR2 as SVGAGI. V lost 4 bases to trimming and J lost 0 bases, with 7 bases between them. CDR3 sequence (DNA): TGTGCCAGCAGTTCTAATCCCTCCTACAATGAGCAGTTCTTC. It yields the protein CASSSNPSYNEQFF.

Remarks on this clonotype: This could be a read error, since a much larger clone is one nucleotide away. The chain uses TRBV5-4 and TRBJ1-1; 10 bases agree with TRBD1. This CDR3 region has 20 residues. Per the germline V gene, CDR1 is SGHNT and CDR2 is YYREEE (reference sequence). The trim removed 4 bases at V and 1 base at J, leaving 19 bases unmatched. CDR3 coding DNA: TGTGCCAGCAGCGGAATCCTGGGACAGGGGCCGCCCGTCCGGAACACTGAAGCTTTCTTT. This encodes CASSGILGQGPPVRNTEAFF.

This clonotype ranks as medium-sized. This rearrangement joins TRBV5-1 to TRBJ1-5; 7 nucleotides agree with TRBD1. There are 16 residues in the CDR3. Germline CDR1 and CDR2: SGHRS and YFSETQ. After removal of 3 bases from V and 1 base from J, the junction contained 7 bases not matched to a gene. The CDR3 protein is CASSSGTGDSNQPQHF. CDR3 DNA sequence: TGCGCCAGCAGCTCGGGTACAGGGGACAGCAATCAGCCCCAGCATTTT.

In its sample, this clonotype was seen a few times. The chain uses TRBV2 and TRBJ2-7; 12 nucleotides match TRBD2. Trimming at V came to 3 bases and at J to 0 bases, leaving 12 bases not matched to a gene. CDR1 and CDR2 (germline): SNHLY, FYNNEI. The CDR3 runs 19 residues. For the CDR3, the DNA is TGTGCCAGCAGTGATGGAGGACTAGCGGGACCTACTAGCTCCTACGAGCAGTACTTC. Translation: CASSDGGLAGPTSSYEQYF.

The V call is TRBV19, the J call TRBJ1-1; D unclear. V was trimmed by 6 bases and J by 7 bases, leaving 15 bases between them. CDR1 and CDR2 (germline): LNHDA, SQIVND (reference sequence). The CDR3 has 13 residues. The CDR3 here is CASRRRGDFEAFF. In DNA, the CDR3 is TGTGCCAGTAGACGACGGGGAGACTTTGAAGCTTTCTTT.

Judged by abundance, this clonotype is medium-sized. The V call is TRBV6-5, the J call TRBJ1-1; D is unclear. The CDR3 extends over 11 amino acids. The V end was cut by 6 bases, the J end by 3 bases, with 5 bases between. Germline V lookup: CDR1 MNHEY, CDR2 SVGAGI. The CDR3 DNA reads TGTGCCAGCAGGGTTGACACTGAAGCTTTCTTT. This sequence encodes CASRVDTEAFF.

Note on this clonotype: This may be a read error: a much more frequent sequence differs by one nucleotide. The CDR3 here is CASSLRRGTHGYTF. The CDR3 DNA sequence: TGCGCCAGCAGCTTGAGGCGGGGGACCCATGGCTACACCTTC. The chain is built from TRBV5-1 and TRBJ1-2; D may be TRBD1 (5 bases). CDR3 length equals 14 residues. V was cut by 1 base and J by 6 bases, with 13 bases left in between. CDR1 and CDR2 from the germline V gene are SGHRS and YFSETQ.

This clonotype is medium-sized. The chain couples TRBV5-1 to TRBJ2-1, with D possibly TRBD2 on 5 matching bases. The length of the CDR3 is 14 residues. The germline V and J ends were trimmed by 2 bases and 9 bases, with 15 bases remaining between them. Germline assignment: CDR1 SGHRS and CDR2 YFSETQ. In DNA form, the CDR3 reads TGCGCCAGCAGCTTTGGCTGGGCCGAGGGTGAGCAGTTCTTC. Its protein is CASSFGWAEGEQFF.